Listed below are T cell receptor beta chains from one sample, sequenced in a study of beta chain features in type 1 diabetes. Only in-frame clones appear in the TCRdb table, and some are missing; sequencing was by immunoSEQ multiplex PCR. The table shows about 140,000 clones, with 6.9% occurring only once. Sequenced: central memory CD4+ T cells from blood. These receptors all come from a woman aged 30 to 39 in good health. Each CDR3 is given with its conserved first and last residue. Each record gives: CDR3 DNA, CDR3 protein, J gene, clone size, D gene, V gene. The D gene is left open where the match is weak. Rows give clone size only sometimes, using once, few, many, or a class for an expanded clone.

CDR3 DNA: TGTGCCAGCAAGGGGACAGGGTACATGTACGAGCAGTACTTC; CDR3 protein: CASKGTGYMYEQYF; J gene: TRBJ2-7; clone size: -; D gene: TRBD1; V gene: TRBV2
CDR3 DNA: TGCGCCAGCAGCCCGGTTCCGGGGGGCGCGGCGGGCGAAAAACTGTTTTTT; CDR3 protein: CASSPVPGGAAGEKLFF; J gene: TRBJ1-4; clone size: -; D gene: -; V gene: TRBV5-1
CDR3 DNA: TGCGCCAGCAGCCAAGGTTACGGCGGAGAGACCCAGTACTTC; CDR3 protein: CASSQGYGGETQYF; J gene: TRBJ2-5; clone size: few; D gene: -; V gene: TRBV4-3
CDR3 DNA: TGTGCCAGCTCCCCACGCCAGGGAGGCGGGAGCTCCTACAATGAGCAGTTCTTC; CDR3 protein: CASSPRQGGGSSYNEQFF; J gene: TRBJ2-1; clone size: few; D gene: TRBD2; V gene: TRBV18
CDR3 DNA: TGCGCCAGCAGCCATCTGGGACTAGCTAGCACAGATACGCAGTATTTT; CDR3 protein: CASSHLGLASTDTQYF; J gene: TRBJ2-3; clone size: -; D gene: TRBD2; V gene: TRBV4-1
CDR3 DNA: TGTGCCAGCACAACAGGACCTAGCACAGATACGCAGTATTTT; CDR3 protein: CASTTGPSTDTQYF; J gene: TRBJ2-3; clone size: -; D gene: -; V gene: TRBV19
CDR3 DNA: TGTGCCAGTAGTTCGGGGACAGGGCCCCAGCATTTT; CDR3 protein: CASSSGTGPQHF; J gene: TRBJ1-5; clone size: -; D gene: TRBD1; V gene: TRBV19
CDR3 DNA: TGTGCCTGGACACGTCAGGGACACTCTTTTAACTATGGCTACACCTTC; CDR3 protein: CAWTRQGHSFNYGYTF; J gene: TRBJ1-2; clone size: few; D gene: -; V gene: TRBV30
CDR3 DNA: TGTGCCAGCAGTTACCGCCCGGGACTCCGGAATGAAAAACTGTTTTTT; CDR3 protein: CASSYRPGLRNEKLFF; J gene: TRBJ1-4; clone size: -; D gene: -; V gene: TRBV28
CDR3 DNA: TGTGCCAGCAGCTTAAACAGGGGGATCGGGGAGCTGTTTTTT; CDR3 protein: CASSLNRGIGELFF; J gene: TRBJ2-2; clone size: -; D gene: TRBD1; V gene: TRBV13
CDR3 DNA: TGTGCCAGCAGCTTATCTGCTAACCAAGAGACCCAGTACTTC; CDR3 protein: CASSLSANQETQYF; J gene: TRBJ2-5; clone size: few; D gene: -; V gene: TRBV7-3
CDR3 DNA: TGTGCCAGCAGTTTCAAGGGAGCCATTGCCTCCTACAATGAGCAGTTCTTC; CDR3 protein: CASSFKGAIASYNEQFF; J gene: TRBJ2-1; clone size: few; D gene: -; V gene: TRBV27
CDR3 DNA: TGTGCCAGCTCTTTCGGACTAGCGTTACGAACCAATGAGCAGTTCTTC; CDR3 protein: CASSFGLALRTNEQFF; J gene: TRBJ2-1; clone size: -; D gene: TRBD2; V gene: TRBV18
CDR3 DNA: TGTGCCAGCAGGGAACAAACTGGGACTAGCGGGTCCCCCGAGAGGTTT; CDR3 protein: CASREQTGTSGSPERF; J gene: TRBJ2-3; clone size: many; D gene: TRBD2; V gene: TRBV6-1
CDR3 DNA: TGTGCCAGTAGTCCCCTAGCGGGAGGGCCAGTTCCTCACAATGAGCAGTTCTTC; CDR3 protein: CASSPLAGGPVPHNEQFF; J gene: TRBJ2-1; clone size: few; D gene: TRBD2; V gene: TRBV19
CDR3 DNA: TGCGCCAGCAGCCCGACAGGGACGCGGTCCTACGAGCAGTACTTC; CDR3 protein: CASSPTGTRSYEQYF; J gene: TRBJ2-7; clone size: -; D gene: TRBD1; V gene: TRBV5-1
CDR3 DNA: TGTGCCAGCAGCTCGACTTTCAATGAGCAGTTCTTC; CDR3 protein: CASSSTFNEQFF; J gene: TRBJ2-1; clone size: -; D gene: -; V gene: TRBV7-2
CDR3 DNA: TGCAGCGCCTACAGGGCACCCTACAATGAGCAGTTCTTC; CDR3 protein: CSAYRAPYNEQFF; J gene: TRBJ2-1; clone size: many; D gene: -; V gene: TRBV29-1
CDR3 DNA: TGTGCCAGCAGCTTACGATTGGGAACGGGAAACTACGAGCAGTACTTC; CDR3 protein: CASSLRLGTGNYEQYF; J gene: TRBJ2-7; clone size: -; D gene: -; V gene: TRBV7-2
CDR3 DNA: TGTGCCAGCAGTTTATCAGGGCCGGAGACCCAGTACTTC; CDR3 protein: CASSLSGPETQYF; J gene: TRBJ2-5; clone size: -; D gene: -; V gene: TRBV28
CDR3 DNA: TGTGCCAGCAGTTTTAGCGGAGCTGCCTACGAGCAGTACTTC; CDR3 protein: CASSFSGAAYEQYF; J gene: TRBJ2-7; clone size: -; D gene: -; V gene: TRBV6-5
CDR3 DNA: TGTGCCAGTAGTAGGTCGGACAGGGGGGCGTACAATGAGCAGTTCTTC; CDR3 protein: CASSRSDRGAYNEQFF; J gene: TRBJ2-1; clone size: -; D gene: TRBD1; V gene: TRBV19
CDR3 DNA: TGTGCCAGCAGTTTATCGAGCGGACAGTCAGGCTACGAGCAGTACTTC; CDR3 protein: CASSLSSGQSGYEQYF; J gene: TRBJ2-7; clone size: many; D gene: -; V gene: TRBV27
CDR3 DNA: TGTGCCAGCAGTCTTAAATCGGGATTAGGCACCGGGGAGCTGTTTTTT; CDR3 protein: CASSLKSGLGTGELFF; J gene: TRBJ2-2; clone size: -; D gene: -; V gene: TRBV7-3
CDR3 DNA: TGTGCCAGCAGCCAAGATACCGGGACAGGGGCAAACGAGCAGTACTTC; CDR3 protein: CASSQDTGTGANEQYF; J gene: TRBJ2-7; clone size: -; D gene: TRBD1; V gene: TRBV4-2
CDR3 DNA: TGTGCCAGCAGCCAAGGTAGCGGGAGGGCCCTCGTAGAGACCCAGTACTTC; CDR3 protein: CASSQGSGRALVETQYF; J gene: TRBJ2-5; clone size: many; D gene: TRBD2; V gene: TRBV4-2
CDR3 DNA: TGTGCCAGCTCACCACCGGGAGGAAACTCTGGAAACACCATATATTTT; CDR3 protein: CASSPPGGNSGNTIYF; J gene: TRBJ1-3; clone size: -; D gene: -; V gene: TRBV18
CDR3 DNA: TGTGCCACCAGAGACCGCGGGAATAGCAATCAGCCCCAGCATTTT; CDR3 protein: CATRDRGNSNQPQHF; J gene: TRBJ1-5; clone size: few; D gene: -; V gene: TRBV10-3
CDR3 DNA: TGTGCCAGCAGTTCTCGTTTTTCGCAGTTCTTC; CDR3 protein: CASSSRFSQFF; J gene: TRBJ2-1; clone size: -; D gene: -; V gene: TRBV6-6
CDR3 DNA: TGCGCCAGCAGCTTGTCACAGCAGCCCTCCGAGCAGTACTTC; CDR3 protein: CASSLSQQPSEQYF; J gene: TRBJ2-7; clone size: -; D gene: -; V gene: TRBV5-1
CDR3 DNA: TGTGCCTGGAGTGAAGGAGAAGAGACCCAGTACTTC; CDR3 protein: CAWSEGEETQYF; J gene: TRBJ2-5; clone size: many; D gene: -; V gene: TRBV30
CDR3 DNA: TGTGCCAGCAGTTTAAGACAGTTGTACGAGCAGTACTTC; CDR3 protein: CASSLRQLYEQYF; J gene: TRBJ2-7; clone size: few; D gene: -; V gene: TRBV28
CDR3 DNA: TGTGCCAGCTCACCACCGGGAGTTGGCTTGCGGGAGACCCAGTACTTC; CDR3 protein: CASSPPGVGLRETQYF; J gene: TRBJ2-5; clone size: few; D gene: -; V gene: TRBV18
CDR3 DNA: TGTGCCAGCGCCACAGGGCCTTCTGGGGCCAACGTCCTGACTTTC; CDR3 protein: CASATGPSGANVLTF; J gene: TRBJ2-6; clone size: -; D gene: -; V gene: TRBV7-2
CDR3 DNA: TGCGCCAGCAGCCCGGGCCTTGGGGGGCAGCCCCAGCATTTT; CDR3 protein: CASSPGLGGQPQHF; J gene: TRBJ1-5; clone size: -; D gene: -; V gene: TRBV4-3
CDR3 DNA: TGCGCCAGCAGCCAAGATTTCCTGCGGGAGGACGGGGAGCTGTTTTTT; CDR3 protein: CASSQDFLREDGELFF; J gene: TRBJ2-2; clone size: many; D gene: TRBD2; V gene: TRBV4-3
CDR3 DNA: TGTGCCAGCAGCAGGACCGGGACTAGCGGGAGATTAGATACGCAGTATTTT; CDR3 protein: CASSRTGTSGRLDTQYF; J gene: TRBJ2-3; clone size: -; D gene: TRBD2; V gene: TRBV9
CDR3 DNA: TGTGCCAGCAGCATACCGGGACAGGAGACCCAGTACTTC; CDR3 protein: CASSIPGQETQYF; J gene: TRBJ2-5; clone size: few; D gene: TRBD1; V gene: TRBV7-2
CDR3 DNA: TGTGCCAGCTCACGATCGACAGGGGAAGGCTACACCTTC; CDR3 protein: CASSRSTGEGYTF; J gene: TRBJ1-2; clone size: few; D gene: TRBD1; V gene: TRBV18